This section outlines one T cell receptor (beta chain) sequence together with its context. Its antigen is still unknown. TCRdb re-analysed the 5' RACE reads in MiXCR, keeping a single row per CDR3 protein. The table shows around 530,000 distinct CDR3 sequences, with roughly 22% occurring only once. These data come from a study of T-cell memory formation after mild COVID-19. The overall study: There were largely donor-specific TCR clusters.

Findings of the study overall: Pre-infection memory harbored some responding clones, suggesting cross-reactive memory joined. Contracting CD4+ clones were located mainly in CM and EM, and CD8+ clones in EMRA.

V lost 2 bases to trimming and J lost 2 bases; unmatched junction nucleotides: 3. The CDR3 is 17 residues long. Looked up from germline, CDR1 is LGHDT and CDR2 is YNNKEL (reference sequence). The TCR originated in an adult woman who had mild COVID-19 (a few samples of this study predate the infection). Cell type and time point are not known. The rearrangement joins TRBV3-1 to TRBJ2-1; 13 bases align to TRBD2. Sequencing input: PBMCs or a T cell subset sorted from them (not recorded which). In DNA form, the CDR3 reads TGTGCCAGCAGCCAACCCGGGACTAGCGGGGCCTACAATGAGCAGTTCTTC. Protein: CASSQPGTSGAYNEQFF.